One and the same sample provided the 15 T cell receptor beta chains below, sequenced in a study of cytomegalovirus exposure and HLA in healthy donors. It was with 60 Vbeta and 13 Jbeta primers that the PCR ran. Here immunoSEQ multiplex PCR was the method, and the copy in TCRdb shows in-frame clones only, minus some. Of fewer than 200,000 clones detected, around 80% appear once; the ten largest clones hold 0.7% to 0.8%. Input material: PBMCs. The source is a female donor in good health and CMV-seronegative.

V usage is TRBV7-2 and J usage is TRBJ2-1, with D unclear. In germline, CDR1 is SGHTA, CDR2 FQGNSA. This CDR3 spans 13 amino acids. The ends were cut back, 0 bases at V and 5 bases at J, with 5 bases in the middle. The CDR3 bases are TGTGCCAGCAGCTTAGCCTTAGACAATGAGCAGTTCTTC. Translating it yields CASSLALDNEQFF.

The chain uses TRBV27 and TRBJ1-2; 11 nucleotides align to TRBD1. The junction had 7 bases not matched to a gene; V was cut back by 7 bases and J by 9 bases. Germline V gene sequence: CDR1 MNHEY, CDR2 SMNVEV (reference sequence). The CDR3 spans 13 residues. CDR3 nucleotides: TGTGCCAGCAAAACCGGGACAGGGGGGAGCTACACCTTC. Translation gives CASKTGTGGSYTF.

The rearrangement uses TRBV10-3 and TRBJ1-6, with 9 positions matching TRBD1. Germline V CDR1 and CDR2: ENHRY, SYGVKD. This CDR3 is built from 15 residues. The V segment lost 2 bases and the J segment 4 bases; nucleotides outside the gene matches: 0. The CDR3 nucleotides are TGTGCCATCAGTGAGGGACAGGGGTATAATTCACCCCTCCACTTT. This sequence encodes CAISEGQGYNSPLHF.

The chain recombines TRBV7-2 with TRBJ1-5; 7 bases are a match to TRBD1. Trimming cost V 0 bases and J 6 bases; bases outside gene matches: 5. CDR3 length equals 15 residues. Germline V gene sequence: CDR1 SGHTA, CDR2 FQGNSA. This chain's CDR3 is CASSLAGGETQPQHF. CDR3 nucleotides: TGTGCCAGCAGCTTAGCAGGGGGCGAAACTCAGCCCCAGCATTTT.

This clone showed up just a few times. In DNA form, the CDR3 reads TGTGCCAGCAGCCCGGGACTAGCGGGAAAAAGGAACACCGGGGAGCTGTTTTTT. Encoded protein: CASSPGLAGKRNTGELFF. The chain joins TRBV7-8 to TRBJ2-2; TRBD2 matches 13 bases. J gave up 1 base and V 5 bases, and 7 bases lay outside the gene matches. This CDR3 comprises 18 residues. The germline gives CDR1 SGHVS, CDR2 FQNEAQ. Full variable domain (outside the CDR3, taken from reference TRBV7-8 and TRBJ2-2): GAGVSQSPRYKVAKRGQDVALRCDPISGHVSLFWYQQALGQGPEFLTYFQNEAQLDKSGLPSDRFFAERPEGSVSTLKIQRTQQEDSAVYLCASSPGLAGKRNTGELFFGEGSRLTVL.

The V and J genes are TRBV9 and TRBJ1-1, with D tentatively TRBD1 (5 bases). The germline V and J ends were trimmed by 6 bases and 1 base, with 10 bases remaining between them. CDR1 SGDLS and CDR2 YYNGEE come from the germline V gene. This CDR3 is 13 amino acids long. In nucleotides, the CDR3 is TGTGCCAGCACCCCGGGGGGGAACACTGAAGCTTTCTTT. Encoded protein: CASTPGGNTEAFF.

The chain employs TRBV18 and TRBJ2-7, with unresolved D. V lost 0 bases to trimming and J lost 1 base, with 10 bases between them. This CDR3 has 15 amino acids. The germline V gene has CDR1 KGHSH and CDR2 LQKENI. CDR3 bases: TGTGCCAGCTCACCACCGTTGGCGGAGTCCTACGAGCAGTACTTC. Amino acid sequence: CASSPPLAESYEQYF. Drawing the rest from reference TRBV18 and TRBJ2-7, the complete variable domain is NAGVMQNPRHLVRRRGQEARLRCSPMKGHSHVYWYRQLPEEGLKFMVYLQKENIIDESGMPKERFSAEFPKEGPSILRIQQVVRGDSAAYFCASSPPLAESYEQYFGPGTRLTVT.

The chain joins TRBV4-2 to TRBJ1-1; D is undetermined. This CDR3 has 15 residues. Germline loops: CDR1 LGHNA, CDR2 YNFKEQ. V was clipped by 0 bases and J by 4 bases, with 12 bases between them. In nucleotides, the CDR3 is TGTGCCAGCAGCCAAGATGAAGCCGGGTTCACTGAAGCTTTCTTT. The encoded protein is CASSQDEAGFTEAFF.

The chain couples TRBV11-1 to TRBJ1-1, with 10 bases lining up with TRBD1. Trimming took 5 bases from V and 5 from J; bases not matched to a gene: 8. The CDR3 loop spans 15 amino acids. CDR1 and CDR2 (germline): SGHAT, FQDESV (reference sequence). CDR3 sequence reads: CASSPRQGAETEAFF. CDR3 DNA sequence: TGTGCCAGCAGCCCCCGACAGGGGGCAGAGACTGAAGCTTTCTTT.

The genes are TRBV18 and TRBJ1-2; D possibly corresponds to TRBD1 (5 bases). The CDR3 loop spans 18 amino acids. Germline values: CDR1 KGHSH, CDR2 LQKENI. The V end was cut by 3 bases, the J end by 4 bases, with 24 bases between. The CDR3 region has the DNA TGTGCCAGCTCACCCGCGGGGGGACGAACACCGGGAAGCTATGGCTACACCTTC. This codes for CASSPAGGRTPGSYGYTF.

The chain employs TRBV19 and TRBJ1-2; maybe TRBD1 (5 bases). Germline V gene lookup returns CDR1 LNHDA and CDR2 SQIVND (reference sequence). The CDR3 length is 13 residues. Trimming left V 5 bases short and J 6 bases short, with 13 bases between. CDR3 residues: CASSGGYGNGYTF. DNA of the CDR3: TGTGCCAGTAGTGGGGGGTATGGAAATGGCTACACCTTC.

The V call is TRBV19, the J call TRBJ1-5, with TRBD1 matching 9 bases. The CDR3 spans 16 residues. V lost 6 bases, J lost 1 base, and 7 bases stayed unmatched. Per germline, CDR1 LNHDA and CDR2 SQIVND (reference sequence). DNA of the CDR3: TGTGCCAGTAGGGTTACAGGGGGCGCGAGCAATCAGCCCCAGCATTTT. Translating it yields CASRVTGGASNQPQHF.

The chain links TRBV19 to TRBJ2-7; 8 bases fit TRBD1. Trimming removed 4 bases from V and 0 bases from J; junction bases left unmatched: 2. The germline V gene encodes CDR1 LNHDA and CDR2 SQIVND (reference sequence). The CDR3 length is 14 residues. The CDR3 sequence: CASSRQGRSYEQYF. The CDR3 DNA is TGTGCCAGTAGTAGACAGGGGCGCTCCTACGAGCAGTACTTC.

Details on this clone: Mismatch with germline at one junction end may stem from a read error. The chain couples TRBV19 to TRBJ2-6; the match to TRBD1 covers 7 bases. This CDR3 comprises 16 residues. Germline V gene lookup returns CDR1 LNHDA and CDR2 SQIVND (reference sequence). The CDR3 spells CASSLQGGSGANGLTF. CDR3 in DNA: TGTGCCAGTAGTCTCCAAGGGGGCTCTGGGGCCAACGGCCTGACTTTC.

This clone turned up a few times. The J gene is TRBJ2-7, the V gene TRBV11-2; maybe TRBD2 (5 bases). Germline CDR1 reads SGHAT; CDR2 reads FQNNGV. CDR3 size: 13 residues. The ends were cut back, 8 bases at V and 2 bases at J, with 13 bases in the middle. CDR3 amino acids: CASRKLDTYEQYF. The CDR3 DNA is TGTGCCAGCCGAAAACTAGACACCTACGAGCAGTACTTC.